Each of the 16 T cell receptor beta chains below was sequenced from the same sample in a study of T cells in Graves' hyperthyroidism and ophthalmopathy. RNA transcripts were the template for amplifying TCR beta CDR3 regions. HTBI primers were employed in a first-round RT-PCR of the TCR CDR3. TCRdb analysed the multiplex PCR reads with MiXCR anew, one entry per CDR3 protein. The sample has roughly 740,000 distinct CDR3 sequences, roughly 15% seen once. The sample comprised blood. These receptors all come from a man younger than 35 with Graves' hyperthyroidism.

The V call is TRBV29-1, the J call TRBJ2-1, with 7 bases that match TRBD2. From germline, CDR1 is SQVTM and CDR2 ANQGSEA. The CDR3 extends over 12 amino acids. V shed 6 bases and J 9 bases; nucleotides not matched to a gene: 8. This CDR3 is CSVGGRAGEQFF. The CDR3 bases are TGCAGCGTGGGAGGGAGGGCAGGTGAGCAGTTCTTC.

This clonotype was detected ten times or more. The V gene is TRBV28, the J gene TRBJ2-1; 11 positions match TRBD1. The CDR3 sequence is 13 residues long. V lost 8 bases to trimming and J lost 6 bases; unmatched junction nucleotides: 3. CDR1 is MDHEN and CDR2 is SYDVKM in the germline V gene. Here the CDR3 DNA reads TGTGCCAGCGGGACAGGGGGTCGCAATGAGCAGTTCTTC. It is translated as CASGTGGRNEQFF.

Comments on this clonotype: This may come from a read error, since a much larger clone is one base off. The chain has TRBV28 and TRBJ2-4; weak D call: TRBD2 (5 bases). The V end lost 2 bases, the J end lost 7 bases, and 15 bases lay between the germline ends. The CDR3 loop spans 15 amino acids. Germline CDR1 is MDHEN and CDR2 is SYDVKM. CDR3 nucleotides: TGTGCCAGCAGTTTACGGCCGGAGGCTACGAACATTCAGTACTTC. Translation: CASSLRPEATNIQYF.

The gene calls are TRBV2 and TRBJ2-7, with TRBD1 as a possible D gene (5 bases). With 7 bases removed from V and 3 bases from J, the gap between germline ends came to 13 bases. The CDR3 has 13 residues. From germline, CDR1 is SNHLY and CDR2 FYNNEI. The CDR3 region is CASIEQDFYEQYF. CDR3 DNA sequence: TGTGCCAGCATAGAACAGGATTTCTACGAGCAGTACTTC.

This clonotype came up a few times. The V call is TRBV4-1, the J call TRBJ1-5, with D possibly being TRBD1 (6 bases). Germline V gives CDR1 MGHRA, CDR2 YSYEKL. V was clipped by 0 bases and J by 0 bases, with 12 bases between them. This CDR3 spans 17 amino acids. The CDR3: CASSQEGTPYSNQPQHF. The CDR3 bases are TGCGCCAGCAGCCAAGAGGGGACACCTTATAGCAATCAGCCCCAGCATTTT.

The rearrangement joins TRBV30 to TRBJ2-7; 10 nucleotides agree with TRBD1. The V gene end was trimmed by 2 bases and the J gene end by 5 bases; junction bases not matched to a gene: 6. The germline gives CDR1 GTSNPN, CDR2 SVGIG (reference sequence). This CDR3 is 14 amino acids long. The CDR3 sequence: CAWSSGTGVHEQYF. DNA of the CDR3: TGTGCCTGGAGTTCCGGGACAGGGGTCCACGAGCAGTACTTC.

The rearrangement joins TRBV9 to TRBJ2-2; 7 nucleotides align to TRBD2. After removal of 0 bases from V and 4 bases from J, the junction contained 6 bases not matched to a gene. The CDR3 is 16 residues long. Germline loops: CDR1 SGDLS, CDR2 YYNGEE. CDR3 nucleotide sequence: TGTGCCAGCAGCGTAGGACTAGCTTATAGCACCGGGGAGCTGTTTTTT. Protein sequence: CASSVGLAYSTGELFF. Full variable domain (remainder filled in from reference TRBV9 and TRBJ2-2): DSGVTQTPKHLITATGQRVTLRCSPRSGDLSVYWYQQSLDQGLQFLIQYYNGEERAKGNILERFSAQQFPDLHSELNLSSLELGDSALYFCASSVGLAYSTGELFFGEGSRLTVL.

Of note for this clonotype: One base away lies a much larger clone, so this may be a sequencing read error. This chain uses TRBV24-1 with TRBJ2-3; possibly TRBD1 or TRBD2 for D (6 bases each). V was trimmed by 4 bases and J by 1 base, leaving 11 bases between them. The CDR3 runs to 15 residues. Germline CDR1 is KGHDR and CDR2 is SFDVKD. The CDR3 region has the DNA TGTGCCACCAGTGACCCGGGGGCACGCACAGATACGCAGTATTTT. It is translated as CATSDPGARTDTQYF.

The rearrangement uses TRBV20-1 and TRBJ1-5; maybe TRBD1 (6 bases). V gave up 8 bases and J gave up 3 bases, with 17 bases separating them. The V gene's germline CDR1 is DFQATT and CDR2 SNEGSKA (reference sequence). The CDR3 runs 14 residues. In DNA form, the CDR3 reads TGCAGTACGGGGCCAGGGGTGTTCAATCAGCCCCAGCATTTT. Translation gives CSTGPGVFNQPQHF.

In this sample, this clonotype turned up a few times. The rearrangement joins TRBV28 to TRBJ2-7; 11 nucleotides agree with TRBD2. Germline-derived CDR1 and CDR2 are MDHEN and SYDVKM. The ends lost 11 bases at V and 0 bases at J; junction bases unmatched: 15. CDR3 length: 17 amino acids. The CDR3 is CAPNFRTSGSSSYEQYF. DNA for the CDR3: TGTGCCCCCAACTTTAGGACTAGCGGGTCATCCTCCTACGAGCAGTACTTC. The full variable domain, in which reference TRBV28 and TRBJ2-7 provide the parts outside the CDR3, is DVKVTQSSRYLVKRTGEKVFLECVQDMDHENMFWYRQDPGLGLRLIYFSYDVKMKEKGDIPEGYSVSREKKERFSLILESASTNQTSMYLCAPNFRTSGSSSYEQYFGPGTRLTVT.

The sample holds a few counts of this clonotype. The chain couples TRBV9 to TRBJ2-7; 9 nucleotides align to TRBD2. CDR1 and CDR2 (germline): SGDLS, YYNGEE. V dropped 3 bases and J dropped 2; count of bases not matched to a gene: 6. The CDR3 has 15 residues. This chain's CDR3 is CASSATGTSTYEQYF. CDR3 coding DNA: TGTGCCAGCAGCGCAACGGGGACTAGCACCTACGAGCAGTACTTC.

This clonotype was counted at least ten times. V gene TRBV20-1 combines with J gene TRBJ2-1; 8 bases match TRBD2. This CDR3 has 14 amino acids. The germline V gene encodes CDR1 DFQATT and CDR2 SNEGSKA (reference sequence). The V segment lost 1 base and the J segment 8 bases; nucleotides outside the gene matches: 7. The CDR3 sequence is CSARAAGDVYEQFF. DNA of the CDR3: TGCAGTGCTAGAGCAGCGGGAGATGTCTATGAGCAGTTCTTC.

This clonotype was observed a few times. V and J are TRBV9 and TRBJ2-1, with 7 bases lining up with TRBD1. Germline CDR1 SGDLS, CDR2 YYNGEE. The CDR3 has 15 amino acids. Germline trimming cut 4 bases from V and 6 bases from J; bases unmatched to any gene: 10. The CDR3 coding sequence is TGTGCCAGCAGCTATGAGGCAGGGGGTGGCAATGAGCAGTTCTTC. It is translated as CASSYEAGGGNEQFF.

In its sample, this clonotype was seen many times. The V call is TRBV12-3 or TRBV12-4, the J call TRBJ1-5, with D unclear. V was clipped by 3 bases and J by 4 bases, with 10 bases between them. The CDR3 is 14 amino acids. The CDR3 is CASSFLGENQPQHF. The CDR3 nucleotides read TGTGCCAGCAGTTTTTTAGGAGAAAATCAGCCCCAGCATTTT.

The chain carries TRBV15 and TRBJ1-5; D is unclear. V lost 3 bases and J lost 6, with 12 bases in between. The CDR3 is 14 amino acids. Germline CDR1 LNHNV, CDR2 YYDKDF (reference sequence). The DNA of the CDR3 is TGTGCCACCAGCAGCCCCTCCGGAGGTCAGCCCCAGCATTTT. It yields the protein CATSSPSGGQPQHF.

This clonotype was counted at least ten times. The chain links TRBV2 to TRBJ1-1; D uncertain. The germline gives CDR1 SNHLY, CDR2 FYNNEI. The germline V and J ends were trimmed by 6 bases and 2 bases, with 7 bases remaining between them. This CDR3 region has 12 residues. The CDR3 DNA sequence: TGTGCCAGCAGGACACCAAACACTGAAGCTTTCTTT. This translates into CASRTPNTEAFF.